What follows is one T cell receptor beta chain and its context. This record belongs to a study of blood T cells in healthy people across ages. In the study overall: Capture by template switching was about one barcoded beta molecule per two T cells.

PCR was performed a second time for about 7 to 11 cycles using a sample-barcoded 5' primer and a J-beta primer mix. Every cDNA molecule bore a tag from a template-switch adaptor containing 12 random nucleotides. TCRdb reprocessed the 5' RACE reads via MiXCR and lists one record per CDR3 protein. The sample consists of roughly 1,000,000 distinct CDR3 sequences, almost 25% of them appearing once. Trimming removed 4 bases from V and 0 bases from J, with 14 bases in between. This CDR3 has 17 amino acids. Germline V gene sequence: CDR1 SGHRS, CDR2 YFSETQ. This sample also appeared in a second study, on T cells of mothers and their children. According to that study: Whether related or unrelated, pairs show similar shaping of TCR recombination output by thymic selection.

Sequences were obtained from blood. The V call is TRBV5-1, the J call TRBJ1-6; no reliable D call. The origin of this receptor is a girl aged 2-10 years in good health. The chain's CDR3 is CASSPSGYSSYNSPLHF. CDR3 bases: TGCGCCAGCAGCCCCAGCGGGTACAGCTCCTATAATTCACCCCTCCACTTT.